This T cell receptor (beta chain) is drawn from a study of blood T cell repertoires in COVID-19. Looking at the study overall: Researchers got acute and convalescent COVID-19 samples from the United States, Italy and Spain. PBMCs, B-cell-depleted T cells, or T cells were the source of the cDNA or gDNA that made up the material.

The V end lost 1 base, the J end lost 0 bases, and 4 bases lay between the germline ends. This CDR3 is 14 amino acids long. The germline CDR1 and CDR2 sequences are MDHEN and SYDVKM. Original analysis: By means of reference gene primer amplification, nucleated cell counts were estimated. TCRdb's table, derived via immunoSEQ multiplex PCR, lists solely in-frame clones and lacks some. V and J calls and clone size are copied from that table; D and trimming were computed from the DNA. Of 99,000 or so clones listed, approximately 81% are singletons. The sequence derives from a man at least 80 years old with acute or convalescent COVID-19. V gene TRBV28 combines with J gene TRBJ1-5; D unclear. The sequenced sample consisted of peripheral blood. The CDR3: CASSLSYSNQPQHF. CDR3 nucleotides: TGTGCCAGCAGTTTATCCTATAGCAATCAGCCCCAGCATTTT.